The clone carrying this T cell receptor beta chain has a handful of counts. Cohorts were determined from participant-reported clinical history. The sample comes from a study of blood T cell repertoires in COVID-19. Study details: Sites across the United States, Italy and Spain contributed samples from acute and convalescent COVID-19.

V shed 1 base and J 4 bases; nucleotides not matched to a gene: 3. The CDR3 sequence is 15 residues long. Germline V gives CDR1 SEHNR, CDR2 FQNEAQ (reference sequence). In the original analysis: Using reference gene primer amplification, nucleated cell counts were estimated. The data were produced by immunoSEQ multiplex PCR, yet TCRdb's version contains in-frame clones alone and is incomplete. V and J calls and clone size come straight from that table; D and trimming were deduced from the DNA. Among 140,000 to 150,000 clones listed, around 87% were seen once. The V and J genes are TRBV7-9 and TRBJ2-2; 7 bases agree with TRBD1. The sequence was obtained from a woman aged 25 to 39 with acute COVID-19. The sequenced sample consisted of PBMCs or T cells enriched from blood (not recorded which). In DNA, the CDR3 is TGTGCCAGCAGCTTAGGGGGACAGCTCACCGGGGAGCTGTTTTTT. Its protein product is CASSLGGQLTGELFF.